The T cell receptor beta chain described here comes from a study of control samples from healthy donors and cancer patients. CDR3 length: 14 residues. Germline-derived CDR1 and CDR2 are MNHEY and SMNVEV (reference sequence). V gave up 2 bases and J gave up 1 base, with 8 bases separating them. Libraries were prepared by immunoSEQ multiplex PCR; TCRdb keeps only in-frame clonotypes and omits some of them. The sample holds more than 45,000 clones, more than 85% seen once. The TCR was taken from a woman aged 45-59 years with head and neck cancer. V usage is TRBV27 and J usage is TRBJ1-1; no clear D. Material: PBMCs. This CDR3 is CASSLKGWNTEAFF. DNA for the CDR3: TGTGCCAGCAGTTTAAAAGGGTGGAACACTGAAGCTTTCTTT.